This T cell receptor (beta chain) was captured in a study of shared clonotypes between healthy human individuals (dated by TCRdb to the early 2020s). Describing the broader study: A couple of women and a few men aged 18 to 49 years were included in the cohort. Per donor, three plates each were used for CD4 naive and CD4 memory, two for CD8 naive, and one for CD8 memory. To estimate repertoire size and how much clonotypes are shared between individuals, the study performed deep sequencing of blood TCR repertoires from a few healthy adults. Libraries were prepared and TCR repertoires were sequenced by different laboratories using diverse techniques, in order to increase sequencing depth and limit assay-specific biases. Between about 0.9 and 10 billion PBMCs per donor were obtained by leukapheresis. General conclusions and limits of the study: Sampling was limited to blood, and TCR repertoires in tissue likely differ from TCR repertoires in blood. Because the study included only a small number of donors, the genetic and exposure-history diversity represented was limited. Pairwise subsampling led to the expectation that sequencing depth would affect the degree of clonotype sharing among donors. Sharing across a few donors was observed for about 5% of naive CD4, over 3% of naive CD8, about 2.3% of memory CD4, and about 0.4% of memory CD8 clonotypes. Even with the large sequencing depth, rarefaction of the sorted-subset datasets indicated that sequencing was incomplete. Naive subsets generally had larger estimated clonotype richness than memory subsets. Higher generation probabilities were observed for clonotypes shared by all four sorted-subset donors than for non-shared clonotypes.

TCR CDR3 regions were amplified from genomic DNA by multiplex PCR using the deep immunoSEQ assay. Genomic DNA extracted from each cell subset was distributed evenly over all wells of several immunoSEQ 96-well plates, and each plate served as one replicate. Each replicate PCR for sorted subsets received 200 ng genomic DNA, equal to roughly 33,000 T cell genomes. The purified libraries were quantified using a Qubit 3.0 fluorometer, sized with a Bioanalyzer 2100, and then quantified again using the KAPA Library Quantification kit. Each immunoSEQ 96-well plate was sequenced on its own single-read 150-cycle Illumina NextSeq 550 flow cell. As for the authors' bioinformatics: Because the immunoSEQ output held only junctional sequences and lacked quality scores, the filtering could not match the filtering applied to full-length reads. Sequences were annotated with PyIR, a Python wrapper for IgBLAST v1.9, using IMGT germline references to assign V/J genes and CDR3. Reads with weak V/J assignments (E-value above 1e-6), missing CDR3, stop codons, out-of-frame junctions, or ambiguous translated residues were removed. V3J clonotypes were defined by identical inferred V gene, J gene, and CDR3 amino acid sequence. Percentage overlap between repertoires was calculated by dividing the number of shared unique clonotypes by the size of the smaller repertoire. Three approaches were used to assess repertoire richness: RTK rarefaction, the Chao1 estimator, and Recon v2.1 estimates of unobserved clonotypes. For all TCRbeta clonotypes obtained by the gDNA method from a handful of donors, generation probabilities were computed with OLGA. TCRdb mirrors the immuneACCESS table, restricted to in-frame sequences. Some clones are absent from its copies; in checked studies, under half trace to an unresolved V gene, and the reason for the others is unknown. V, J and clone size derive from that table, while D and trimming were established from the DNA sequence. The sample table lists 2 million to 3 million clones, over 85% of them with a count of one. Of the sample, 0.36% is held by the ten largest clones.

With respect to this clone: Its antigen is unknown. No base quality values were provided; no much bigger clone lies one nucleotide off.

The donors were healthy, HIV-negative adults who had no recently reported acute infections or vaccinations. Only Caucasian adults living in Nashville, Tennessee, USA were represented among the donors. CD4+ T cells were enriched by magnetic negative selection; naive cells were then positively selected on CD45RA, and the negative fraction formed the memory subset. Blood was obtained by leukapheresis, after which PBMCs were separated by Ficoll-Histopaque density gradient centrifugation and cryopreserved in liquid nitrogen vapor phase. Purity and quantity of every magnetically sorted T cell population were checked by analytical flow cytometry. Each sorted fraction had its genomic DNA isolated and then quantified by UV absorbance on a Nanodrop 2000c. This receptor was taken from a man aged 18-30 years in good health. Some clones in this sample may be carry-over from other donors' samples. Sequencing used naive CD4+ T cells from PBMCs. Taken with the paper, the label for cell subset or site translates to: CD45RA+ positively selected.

The CDR3: CASSIEGGYGYTF. In nucleotide form, the sequence is TGTGCCAGCAGCATAGAGGGAGGGTATGGCTACACCTTC. The chain links TRBV7-2 with TRBJ1-2, with the D gene call left open. Taken from cysteine to phenylalanine, the CDR3 has 13 residues. Of the read, only the CDR3 DNA is kept; its 39 bases are in frame from base 1. According to the germline V gene, CDR1 reads SGHTA and CDR2 reads FQGNSA. V gives up 5 bases and J gives up 5 bases, and the segment between their germline ends measures 12 bases.